These 20 T cell receptor beta chains came from one sample sequenced in a study of breast tumors, draining lymph nodes, adjacent tissues. Each CDR3 protein is one row after TCRdb ran MiXCR on the multiplex PCR reads. The sample lists approximately 90,000 distinct CDR3 sequences; roughly 29% were seen once. Breast cancer patients provided tissue from their axillary draining lymph nodes. Sequences were obtained from axillary lymph node tissue. All receptors come from a female donor with breast cancer. Some clones in this sample may be carry-over from other donors' samples.

Of note for this clonotype: The DNA is omitted, as the CDR3 cannot be located on it reliably, and the CDR3 follows TCRdb's listing. The chain is built from TRBV20-1 and TRBJ1-2; TRBD1 was called by the table and not checked on the DNA. The CDR3 totals 12 residues, both ends included. Germline CDR1 and CDR2: DFQATT and SNEGSKA (reference sequence). The CDR3 loop is CSATGGLYGCTF.

The rearrangement joins TRBV10-3 to TRBJ2-7; no clear D gene. Germline V gene data show CDR1 as ENHRY and CDR2 as SYGVKD. This CDR3 spans 14 amino acids. The V and J ends lost 10 bases and 3 bases respectively, with 19 bases between them. The CDR3 nucleotides read TGTGCCACCGTCTGGTTCTGGGCGGTCTACGAGCAGTACTTC. Translated: CATVWFWAVYEQYF.

On this clonotype itself: Since no conserved phenylalanine or tryptophan closes the CDR3, a read error is the likely cause. CDR3 bases: TGTGCCAGCAAGTGCGTCCCGGGGAACCTCTATGGCTACACCCTC. Translating gives CASKCVPGNLYGYTL. The gene calls are TRBV2 and TRBJ1-2, with D unclear. The CDR3 runs to 15 residues. Germline CDR1 is SNHLY and CDR2 is FYNNEI. The V gene lost 7 bases and the J gene lost 4 bases, with 19 bases spanning the gap.

This clonotype came up many times. The CDR3 DNA follows: TGTGCCAGCAGCTCTTTTTCCCCTGCGGAGCGGCGTATGACCTACGAGCAGTACTTC. This codes for CASSSFSPAERRMTYEQYF. The V and J genes are TRBV11-2 and TRBJ2-7; D possibly corresponds to TRBD2 (5 bases). Looked up from germline, CDR1 is SGHAT and CDR2 is FQNNGV. CDR3 size: 19 residues. V lost 4 bases and J 2 bases, leaving 27 bases between the germline ends.

To note about this clonotype: This may stem from a read error, because a much larger clone lies one nucleotide away. This sequence joins TRBV7-9 and TRBJ1-1; a possible D gene is TRBD1 (6 bases). The V end was cut by 5 bases, the J end by 5 bases, with 12 bases between. Germline V gene data show CDR1 as SEHNR and CDR2 as FQNEAQ (reference sequence). There are 13 residues in the CDR3. This CDR3 is CASSPGTSTEAFF. CDR3 sequence (DNA): TGTGCCAGCAGCCCCGGGACAAGTACTGAAGCTTTCTTT.

In this sample, this clonotype turned up many times. V is TRBV9 and J is TRBJ2-7; tentatively, D is TRBD1 (5 bases). Trimming removed 2 bases from V and 6 bases from J, with 15 bases in between. From germline, CDR1 is SGDLS and CDR2 YYNGEE. The length of the CDR3 is 14 residues. CDR3 coding DNA: TGTGCCAGCAGCGTGGGCCAGGGCATAGGCGAGCAGTACTTC. Translating it yields CASSVGQGIGEQYF.

V usage is TRBV5-6 and J usage is TRBJ1-4; 12 bases are a match to TRBD1. The ends lost 4 bases at V and 8 bases at J; junction bases unmatched: 18. The CDR3 length is 19 residues. Germline lookup yields CDR1 SGHDT and CDR2 YYEEEE. The CDR3 here is CASSQWSGTGGGRREKLFF. DNA for the CDR3: TGTGCCAGCAGCCAATGGTCCGGGACAGGGGGCGGACGGAGAGAAAAACTGTTTTTT.

This clonotype was recorded a few times. The rearrangement uses TRBV6-1 and TRBJ1-5; D is ambiguous. Trimming stripped 5 bases from V and 3 bases from J, with 14 bases between. Germline V lookup: CDR1 MNHNS, CDR2 SASEGT. This CDR3 is built from 15 residues. CDR3 nucleotide sequence: TGTGCCAGCAGTCAACCGGTTACGGACAATCAGCCCCAGCATTTT. Translating it yields CASSQPVTDNQPQHF.

This clonotype was picked up many times. A read error is possible here, since a much larger clone lies one base away. V is TRBV20-1 and J is TRBJ2-7, with D tentatively TRBD1 or TRBD2 (5 bases each). This CDR3 has 16 amino acids. The germline V gene encodes CDR1 DFQATT and CDR2 SNEGSKA (reference sequence). The V end lost 4 bases, the J end lost 6 bases, and 25 bases lay between the germline ends. The CDR3 nucleotides are TGCAGTGCTATAGGGACCGCCCCTGTTACTTTTGGCGAGCAGTACTTC. Protein sequence: CSAIGTAPVTFGEQYF.

This clonotype was seen ten or more times. The chain employs TRBV11-2 and TRBJ2-6; D is possibly TRBD1 (7 bases). The germline V gene has CDR1 SGHAT and CDR2 FQNNGV. This CDR3 is 14 amino acids long. V gave up 4 bases and J gave up 7 bases, with 11 bases separating them. CDR3 in DNA: TGTGCCAGCAGCTCTCAGGGGGGAGCCAACGTCCTGACTTTC. It encodes CASSSQGGANVLTF.

This clonotype came up many times. Just one base apart from a much larger clone, this may be a read error. This chain uses TRBV11-1 with TRBJ1-2, with 9 bases fitting TRBD1. CDR3 length: 14 amino acids. From germline, CDR1 is SGHAT and CDR2 FQDESV (reference sequence). V lost 4 bases and J lost 4; bases outside the gene matches: 4. Written as DNA, the CDR3 is TGTGCCAGCAGCTCGGACAGGGGAACCTATGGCTACACCTTC. Its translation is CASSSDRGTYGYTF.

This clonotype was seen at least ten times. This sequence joins TRBV4-1 and TRBJ2-5; D possibly matches TRBD1 or TRBD2 (5 bases each). The germline V and J ends were trimmed by 1 base and 2 bases, with 11 bases remaining between them. The CDR3 consists of 15 residues. Germline V gene data show CDR1 as MGHRA and CDR2 as YSYEKL. CDR3 bases: TGCGCCAGCAGCCAAGTTCTGGGACCTCAAGAGACCCAGTACTTC. It translates to CASSQVLGPQETQYF.

This clonotype was seen at least ten times. The chain uses TRBV6-1 and TRBJ2-1; D gene unclear. The germline V gene encodes CDR1 MNHNS and CDR2 SASEGT. Trimming took off 2 bases at V and 0 bases at J, with 5 bases between the two ends. This CDR3 region has 14 residues. Here the CDR3 reads CASSEMSSYNEQFF. The CDR3 DNA follows: TGTGCCAGCAGTGAAATGAGCTCCTACAATGAGCAGTTCTTC.

This clonotype has ten or more counts. The rearrangement joins TRBV7-9 to TRBJ2-7; 9 positions match TRBD2. Germline V CDR1 and CDR2: SEHNR, FQNEAQ (reference sequence). The length of the CDR3 is 14 residues. The V gene end was trimmed by 0 bases and the J gene end by 4 bases; junction bases not matched to a gene: 1. The DNA of the CDR3 is TGTGCCAGCAGCTTAGCTAGCGGGAGTTACGAGCAGTACTTC. Protein: CASSLASGSYEQYF.

As for this clonotype: Sequence at one end of the junction differs from germline and may be a read error. The J gene is TRBJ2-3, the V gene TRBV7-2; D is possibly TRBD2 (5 bases). CDR3 length: 15 amino acids. Germline V gene data show CDR1 as SGHTA and CDR2 as FQGNSA. The CDR3, as DNA: TGTGCCGGCAGTCCAACGAGGGTCTCCTTTTTTACGCAGTATTTT. Translating gives CAGSPTRVSFFTQYF.

CDR3 sequence (DNA): TGTGCCAGCAGTTACGCTAACAATGAGCAGTTCTTC. Its protein is CASSYANNEQFF. The V gene is TRBV6-2 or TRBV6-3, the J gene TRBJ2-1; D is ambiguous. CDR3 length: 12 residues. Germline V gene sequence: CDR1 MNHEY, CDR2 SVGEGT. Trimming took off 2 bases at V and 5 bases at J, with 4 bases between the two ends.

V gene TRBV2 combines with J gene TRBJ1-1; the D gene is possibly TRBD1 (5 bases). Trimming pared 3 bases from V and 3 bases from J, leaving 11 bases between. The CDR3 runs 14 residues. Per germline, CDR1 SNHLY and CDR2 FYNNEI. CDR3 nucleotide sequence: TGTGCCAGCAGTGAGCCGGGGGGGGACACTGAAGCTTTCTTT. It translates to CASSEPGGDTEAFF.

This clonotype occurred a few times. A much bigger clone sits one base away, suggesting this may be a read error. This sequence joins TRBV11-3 and TRBJ2-5, with 8 bases fitting TRBD2. CDR3 length: 17 residues. The germline V gene encodes CDR1 SGHNT and CDR2 YENEEA. The trim removed 5 bases at V and 0 bases at J, leaving 11 bases unmatched. Written as DNA, the CDR3 is TGTGCCAGCAGCCCCGGGAGGGGCGCAACCAACCAAGAGACCCAGTACTTC. Protein: CASSPGRGATNQETQYF. The variable domain in full, with the rest retrieved from reference TRBV11-3 and TRBJ2-5, is EAGVVQSPRYKIIEKKQPVAFWCNPISGHNTLYWYLQNLGQGPELLIRYENEEAVDDSQLPKDRFSAERLKGVDSTLKIQPAELGDSAVYLCASSPGRGATNQETQYFGPGTRLLVL.

The rearrangement links TRBV7-8 to TRBJ1-3; 7 positions match TRBD1. Germline V gene data show CDR1 as SGHVS and CDR2 as FQNEAQ. This CDR3 contains 15 residues. The J segment lost 4 bases and the V segment lost 4 bases, leaving 7 bases of the junction unmatched. The CDR3 nucleotides are TGTGCCAGCAGCTCAGGGGGAGGAACCGGAAACACCATATATTTT. This codes for CASSSGGGTGNTIYF.

This clonotype is deemed medium-sized. The chain links TRBV4-3 to TRBJ1-6; D is ambiguous. The V gene lost 0 bases and the J gene lost 0 bases, with 9 bases spanning the gap. The CDR3 loop spans 17 amino acids. Per germline, CDR1 LGHNA and CDR2 YSLEER. As DNA, the CDR3 is TGCGCCAGCAGCCAAGAAGCATTAAGCTCCTATAATTCACCCCTCCACTTT. This encodes CASSQEALSSYNSPLHF.